The 3 T cell receptor beta chains below all came from one sample that was sequenced in a study of human T cells and chemical hapten exposure. Each CDR3 protein gets one entry after TCRdb re-called the RACE reads with MiXCR. Among 210,000 or so distinct CDR3 sequences listed, under 25% were seen once. Sample time point: patch test 3, about 24 weeks after DPC sensitization. Treatment meaning: therapeutic diphenylcyclopropenone sensitization with weekly scalp DPC. Material: whole blood, obtained in connection with sensitization to the hapten diphenylcyclopropenone (DPC). The receptors originated from a woman between 40 and 50 years old with alopecia areata. Some clones in this sample may be carry-over from other donors' samples.

The chain joins TRBV7-2 to TRBJ2-5, with 7 bases matching TRBD2. V trimming: 1 base; J trimming: 4 bases; junction bases outside the gene matches: 15. This CDR3 region has 18 residues. CDR1 and CDR2 from the germline V gene are SGHTA and FQGNSA. Written as DNA, the CDR3 is TGTGCCAGCAGCTTAGATCCGATGTGGCGGGGGAGGCGAGAGACCCAGTACTTC. The encoded protein is CASSLDPMWRGRRETQYF.

The chain uses TRBV6-2 or TRBV6-3 and TRBJ2-7, with 10 bases fitting TRBD1. There are 14 residues in the CDR3. V dropped 6 bases and J dropped 5; count of bases not matched to a gene: 7. Germline CDR1 is MNHEY and CDR2 is SVGEGT. The CDR3 DNA reads as TGTGCCAGCAGGGGACAGGGGATCGCCGACGAGCAGTACTTC. Its protein is CASRGQGIADEQYF.

This clonotype has more than one count but fewer than ten. CDR3 coding DNA: TGTGCCACCAGGGGGGTATCCTACAATGAGCAGTTCTTC. It encodes CATRGVSYNEQFF. This rearrangement joins TRBV28 to TRBJ2-1; D perhaps matches TRBD1 (7 bases). The CDR3 consists of 13 residues. Germline V gene sequence: CDR1 MDHEN, CDR2 SYDVKM. Trimming left V 10 bases short and J 1 base short, with 11 bases between.